What follows is one T cell receptor beta chain and its context. This specimen belongs to a study of blood T cell repertoires in COVID-19. Study-wide context: Sample material is recorded as cDNA or gDNA derived from T cells, B-cell-depleted T cells, or PBMCs.

Assay: immunoSEQ multiplex PCR; the TCRdb copy retains only in-frame clones and omits some. The table includes over 200,000 clones, approximately 83% detected once. The CDR3 has 18 residues. CDR1 SEHNR and CDR2 FQNEAQ come from the germline V gene (reference sequence). V gave up 1 base and J gave up 4 bases; unmatched junction bases: 7. The sample comprised PBMCs or T cells enriched from blood (not recorded which). The source of this sequence is a woman between 45 and 65 years old who had recovered from COVID-19. The rearrangement links TRBV7-9 to TRBJ2-2; TRBD2 matches 12 bases. The DNA for the CDR3 is TGTGCCAGCAGCTTAGATGTCGTGGGACTAGCGGGCACCGGGGAGCTGTTTTTT. It encodes CASSLDVVGLAGTGELFF.